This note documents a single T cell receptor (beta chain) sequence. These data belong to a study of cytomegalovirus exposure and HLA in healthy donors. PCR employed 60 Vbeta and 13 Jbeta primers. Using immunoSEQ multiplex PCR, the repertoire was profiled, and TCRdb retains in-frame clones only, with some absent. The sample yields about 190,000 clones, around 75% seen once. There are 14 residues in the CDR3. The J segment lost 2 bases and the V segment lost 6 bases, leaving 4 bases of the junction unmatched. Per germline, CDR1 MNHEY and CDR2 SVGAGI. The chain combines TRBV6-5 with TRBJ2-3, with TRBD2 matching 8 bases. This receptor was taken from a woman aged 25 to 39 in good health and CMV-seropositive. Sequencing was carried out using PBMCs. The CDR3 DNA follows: TGTGCCAGCAGAGCGGGAGTTAACACAGATACGCAGTATTTT. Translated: CASRAGVNTDTQYF.